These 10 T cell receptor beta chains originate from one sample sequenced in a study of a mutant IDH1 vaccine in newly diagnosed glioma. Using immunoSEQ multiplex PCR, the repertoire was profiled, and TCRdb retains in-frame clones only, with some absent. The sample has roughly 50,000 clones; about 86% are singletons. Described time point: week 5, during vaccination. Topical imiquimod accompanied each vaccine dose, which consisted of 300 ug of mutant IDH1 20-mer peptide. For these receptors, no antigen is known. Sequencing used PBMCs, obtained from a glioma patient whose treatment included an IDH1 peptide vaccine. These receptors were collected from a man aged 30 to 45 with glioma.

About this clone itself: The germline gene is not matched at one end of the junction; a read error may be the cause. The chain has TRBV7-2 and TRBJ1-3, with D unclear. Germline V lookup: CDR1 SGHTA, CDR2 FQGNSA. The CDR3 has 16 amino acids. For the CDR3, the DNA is TGTGCCAGCAGCTCCCCGGGAAGGCTCGGTGGAGACACCATATATTTT. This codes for CASSSPGRLGGDTIYF.

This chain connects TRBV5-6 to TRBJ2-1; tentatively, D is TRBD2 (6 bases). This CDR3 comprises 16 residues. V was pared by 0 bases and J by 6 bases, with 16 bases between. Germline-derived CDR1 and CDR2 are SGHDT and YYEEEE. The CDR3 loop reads CASSLAGGLRSNEQFF. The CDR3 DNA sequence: TGTGCCAGCAGCTTGGCCGGGGGTCTCCGAAGCAATGAGCAGTTCTTC.

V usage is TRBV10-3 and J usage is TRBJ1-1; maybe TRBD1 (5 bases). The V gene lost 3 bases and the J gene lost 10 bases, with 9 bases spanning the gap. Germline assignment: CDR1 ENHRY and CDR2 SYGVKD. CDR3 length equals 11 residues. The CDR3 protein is CAISEQEGAFF. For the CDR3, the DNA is TGTGCCATCAGTGAACAGGAAGGAGCTTTCTTT.

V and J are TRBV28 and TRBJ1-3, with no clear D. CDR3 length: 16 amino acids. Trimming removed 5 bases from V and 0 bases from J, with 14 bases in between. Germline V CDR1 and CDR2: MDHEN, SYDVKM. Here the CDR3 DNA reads TGTGCCAGCAGTCCCCCGTCGGCGTACTCTGGAAACACCATATATTTT. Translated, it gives CASSPPSAYSGNTIYF. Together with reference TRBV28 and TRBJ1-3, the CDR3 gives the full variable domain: DVKVTQSSRYLVKRTGEKVFLECVQDMDHENMFWYRQDPGLGLRLIYFSYDVKMKEKGDIPEGYSVSREKKERFSLILESASTNQTSMYLCASSPPSAYSGNTIYFGEGSWLTVV.

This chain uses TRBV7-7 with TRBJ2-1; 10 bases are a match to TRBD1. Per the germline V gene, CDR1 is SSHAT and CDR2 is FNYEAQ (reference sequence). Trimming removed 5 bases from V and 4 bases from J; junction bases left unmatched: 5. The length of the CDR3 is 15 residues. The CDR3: CASSPGTGVYNEQFF. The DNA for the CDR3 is TGTGCCAGCAGCCCCGGGACAGGGGTGTACAATGAGCAGTTCTTC. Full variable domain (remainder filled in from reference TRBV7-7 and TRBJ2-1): GAGVSQSPRYKVTKRGQDVTLRCDPISSHATLYWYQQALGQGPEFLTYFNYEAQPDKSGLPSDRFSAERPEGSISTLTIQRTEQRDSAMYRCASSPGTGVYNEQFFGPGTRLTVL.

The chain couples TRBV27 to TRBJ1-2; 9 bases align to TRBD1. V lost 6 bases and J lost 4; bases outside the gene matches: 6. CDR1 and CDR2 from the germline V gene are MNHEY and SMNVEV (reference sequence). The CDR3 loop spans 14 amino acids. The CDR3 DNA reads TGTGCCAGCAGCTCGACAGGGGGGAGCTATGGCTACACCTTC. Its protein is CASSSTGGSYGYTF.

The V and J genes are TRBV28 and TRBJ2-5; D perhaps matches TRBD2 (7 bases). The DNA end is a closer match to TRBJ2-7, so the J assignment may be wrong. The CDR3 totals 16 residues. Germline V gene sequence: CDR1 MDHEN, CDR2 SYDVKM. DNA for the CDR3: TGTGCCAGCAGTTCCCAGAAACAGGGACTACTCTACGAGCAGTACTTC. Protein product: CASSSQKQGLLYEQYF.

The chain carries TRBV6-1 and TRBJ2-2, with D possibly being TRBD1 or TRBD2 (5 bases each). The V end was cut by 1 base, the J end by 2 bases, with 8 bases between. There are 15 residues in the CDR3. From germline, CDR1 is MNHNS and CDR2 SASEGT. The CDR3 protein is CASSEVRGNTGELFF. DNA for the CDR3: TGTGCCAGCAGTGAAGTGAGGGGAAACACCGGGGAGCTGTTTTTT.

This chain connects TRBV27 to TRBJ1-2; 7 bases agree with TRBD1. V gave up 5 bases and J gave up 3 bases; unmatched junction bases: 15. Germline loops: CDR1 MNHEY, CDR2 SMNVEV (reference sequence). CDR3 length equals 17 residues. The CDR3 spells CASSQLQGQENHYGYTF. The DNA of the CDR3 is TGTGCCAGCAGTCAATTACAGGGGCAAGAGAATCACTATGGCTACACCTTC.

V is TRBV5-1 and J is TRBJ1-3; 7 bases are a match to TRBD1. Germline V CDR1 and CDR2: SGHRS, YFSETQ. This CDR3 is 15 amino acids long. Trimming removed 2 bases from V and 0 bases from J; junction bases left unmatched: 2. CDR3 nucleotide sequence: TGCGCCAGCAGCTTCGGGGACAGCTCTGGAAACACCATATATTTT. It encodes CASSFGDSSGNTIYF.